This TCR beta chain was captured by sequencing in a study of T-cell memory formation after mild COVID-19. This clonotype has a handful of counts. Researchers used 5'RACE with constant-segment primers to make TCR alpha and TCR beta cDNA libraries that carry sample barcodes and UMIs. TCRdb ran MiXCR on the 5' RACE reads and lists one entry per CDR3 protein. The sample includes about 180,000 distinct CDR3 sequences, under 20% seen only once; the top ten take about 4%. The germline V and J ends were trimmed by 6 bases and 0 bases, with 7 bases remaining between them. CDR1 and CDR2 (germline): MNHEY, SVGAGI. The CDR3 totals 13 residues.

The sequenced sample was PBMCs or a T cell subset sorted from them (not recorded which). V gene TRBV6-5 combines with J gene TRBJ2-3; D is undetermined. This TCR was recovered from a man aged 18 to 29 who had mild COVID-19 (a few samples of this study predate the infection). Cell type and time point are not known. The CDR3 loop is CASRDGSTDTQYF. The CDR3 region has the DNA TGTGCCAGCAGAGACGGAAGCACAGATACGCAGTATTTT.